The clone carrying this TCR beta chain came up once. Donors had localized lung adenocarcinoma, a non-small cell lung cancer. The sample belongs to a study of CD4 and CD8 cells across lung adenocarcinoma regions. MiXCR, run by TCRdb on the PCR reads, gives a single entry per CDR3 protein. The table has more than 9,000 distinct CDR3 sequences, more than 45% seen once; the top ten hold 26%. Material for sequencing was CD8+ T cells from the margin of a lung tumor. The clonotype originates from a female donor with lung adenocarcinoma. The CD4 and CD8 labels of this study may be unreliable.

CDR3 DNA sequence: TGTGCCAGCAGCGTAGAATCCCCCGATACGCAGTATTTT. The encoded protein is CASSVESPDTQYF. V usage is TRBV9 and J usage is TRBJ2-3; D unresolved. V was cut by 0 bases and J by 6 bases, with 8 bases left in between. CDR1 and CDR2 from the germline V gene are SGDLS and YYNGEE. The CDR3 contains 13 residues.